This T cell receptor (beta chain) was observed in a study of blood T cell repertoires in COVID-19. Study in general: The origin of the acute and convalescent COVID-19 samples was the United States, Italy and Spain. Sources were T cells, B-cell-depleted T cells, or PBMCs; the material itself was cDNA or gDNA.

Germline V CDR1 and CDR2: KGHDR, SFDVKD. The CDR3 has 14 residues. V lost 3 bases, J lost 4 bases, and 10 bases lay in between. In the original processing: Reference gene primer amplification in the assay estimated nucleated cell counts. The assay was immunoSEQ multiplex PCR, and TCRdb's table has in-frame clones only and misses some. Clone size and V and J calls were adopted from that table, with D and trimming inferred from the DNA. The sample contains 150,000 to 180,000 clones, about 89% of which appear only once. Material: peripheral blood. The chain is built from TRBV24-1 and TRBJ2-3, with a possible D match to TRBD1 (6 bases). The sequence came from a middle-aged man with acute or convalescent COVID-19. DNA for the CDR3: TGTGCCACCAGTGATAACAGGGTTCCAGATACGCAGTATTTT. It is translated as CATSDNRVPDTQYF.